The clone carrying this T cell receptor (beta chain) is a singleton in its sample. Its antigen is unknown. Trimming removed 6 bases from V and 0 bases from J, with 15 bases in between. Germline CDR1 LNHDA, CDR2 SQIVND (reference sequence). This CDR3 region has 16 residues. The data originate from a study of T cell responses to AZD1222 COVID-19 vaccine. TCRdb keeps only in-frame clones here, not all; method: immunoSEQ multiplex PCR. The table shows around 190,000 clones, with roughly 94% occurring only once. Study-wide results and caveats: Two doses of AZD1222 preceded a rise in Spike-specific TCR breadth and depth. Donor demographics were predominantly white British with a female majority; clonal diversity may be underestimated.

This sequence was found in an adult who received the AZD1222 COVID-19 vaccine. The chain combines TRBV19 with TRBJ2-4; D is perhaps TRBD1 (7 bases). The sample in question was peripheral blood, obtained 28 days after the second AZD1222 dose. The CDR3 loop is CASRDHRGLAKNIQYF. CDR3 DNA sequence: TGTGCCAGTAGGGACCACAGGGGACTAGCCAAAAACATTCAGTACTTC.